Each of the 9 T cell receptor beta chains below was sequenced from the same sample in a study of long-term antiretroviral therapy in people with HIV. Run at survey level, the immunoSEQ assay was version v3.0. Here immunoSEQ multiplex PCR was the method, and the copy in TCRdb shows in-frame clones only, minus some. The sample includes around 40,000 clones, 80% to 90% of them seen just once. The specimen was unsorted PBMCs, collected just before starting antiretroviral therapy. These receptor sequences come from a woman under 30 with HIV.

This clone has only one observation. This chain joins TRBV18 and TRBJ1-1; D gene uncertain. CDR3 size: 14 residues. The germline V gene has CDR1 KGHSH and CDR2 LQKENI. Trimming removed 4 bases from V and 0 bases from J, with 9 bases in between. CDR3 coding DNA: TGTGCCAGCTCACAGCAGGAGATGAACACTGAAGCTTTCTTT. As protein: CASSQQEMNTEAFF.

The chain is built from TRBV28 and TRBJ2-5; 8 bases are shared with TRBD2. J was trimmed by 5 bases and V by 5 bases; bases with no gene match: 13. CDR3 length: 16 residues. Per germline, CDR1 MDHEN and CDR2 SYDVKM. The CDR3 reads CASSPQLGLVWETQYF. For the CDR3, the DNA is TGTGCCAGCAGTCCTCAATTGGGACTAGTGTGGGAGACCCAGTACTTC.

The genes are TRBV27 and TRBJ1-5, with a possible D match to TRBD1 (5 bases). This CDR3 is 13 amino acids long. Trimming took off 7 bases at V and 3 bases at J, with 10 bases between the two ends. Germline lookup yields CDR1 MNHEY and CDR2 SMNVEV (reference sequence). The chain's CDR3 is CASKPTDNQPQHF. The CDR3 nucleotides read TGTGCCAGCAAACCGACAGACAATCAGCCCCAGCATTTT.

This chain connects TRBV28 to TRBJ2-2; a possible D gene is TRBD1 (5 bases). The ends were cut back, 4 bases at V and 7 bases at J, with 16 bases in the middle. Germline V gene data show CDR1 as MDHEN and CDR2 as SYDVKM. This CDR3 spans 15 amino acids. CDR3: CASSSYIGVVGELFF. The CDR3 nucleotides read TGTGCCAGCAGTTCCTATATAGGGGTGGTCGGGGAGCTGTTTTTT.

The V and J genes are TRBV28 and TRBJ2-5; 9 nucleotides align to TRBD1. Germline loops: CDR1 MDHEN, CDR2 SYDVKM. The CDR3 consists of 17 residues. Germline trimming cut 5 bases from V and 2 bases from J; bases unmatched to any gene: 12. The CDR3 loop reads CASSPDVGTGTQETQYF. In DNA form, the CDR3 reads TGTGCCAGCAGTCCGGACGTCGGGACAGGGACTCAAGAGACCCAGTACTTC. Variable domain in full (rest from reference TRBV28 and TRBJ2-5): DVKVTQSSRYLVKRTGEKVFLECVQDMDHENMFWYRQDPGLGLRLIYFSYDVKMKEKGDIPEGYSVSREKKERFSLILESASTNQTSMYLCASSPDVGTGTQETQYFGPGTRLLVL.

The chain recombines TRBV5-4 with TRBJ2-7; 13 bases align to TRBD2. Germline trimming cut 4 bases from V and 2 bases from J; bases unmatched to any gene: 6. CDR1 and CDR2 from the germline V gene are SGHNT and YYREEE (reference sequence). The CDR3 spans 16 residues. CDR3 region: CASSAGLAGYPYEQYF. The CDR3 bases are TGTGCCAGCAGCGCGGGACTAGCGGGATACCCCTACGAGCAGTACTTC.

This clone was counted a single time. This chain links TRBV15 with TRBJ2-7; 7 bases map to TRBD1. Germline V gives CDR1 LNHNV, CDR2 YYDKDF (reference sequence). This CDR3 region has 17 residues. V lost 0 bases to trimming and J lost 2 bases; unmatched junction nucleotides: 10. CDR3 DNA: TGTGCCACCAGCAGAGATTATAGTGACAGGGTCCCCTACGAGCAGTACTTC. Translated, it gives CATSRDYSDRVPYEQYF. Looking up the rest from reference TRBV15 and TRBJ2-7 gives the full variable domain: DAMVIQNPRYQVTQFGKPVTLSCSQTLNHNVMYWYQQKSSQAPKLLFHYYDKDFNNEADTPDNFQSRRPNTSFCFLDIRSPGLGDTAMYLCATSRDYSDRVPYEQYFGPGTRLTVT.

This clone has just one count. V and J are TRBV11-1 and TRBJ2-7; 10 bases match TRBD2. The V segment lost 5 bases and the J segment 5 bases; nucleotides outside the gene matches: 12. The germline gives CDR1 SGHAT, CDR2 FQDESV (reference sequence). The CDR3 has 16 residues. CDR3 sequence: CASSATSGQYRDEQYF. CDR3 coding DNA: TGTGCCAGCAGCGCGACTAGCGGGCAGTACCGGGACGAGCAGTACTTC.

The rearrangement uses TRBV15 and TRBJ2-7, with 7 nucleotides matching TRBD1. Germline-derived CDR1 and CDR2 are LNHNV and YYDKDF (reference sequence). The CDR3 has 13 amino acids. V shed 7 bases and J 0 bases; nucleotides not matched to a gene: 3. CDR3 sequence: CATTDRDSYEQYF. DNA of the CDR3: TGTGCCACCACCGACAGGGACTCCTACGAGCAGTACTTC.